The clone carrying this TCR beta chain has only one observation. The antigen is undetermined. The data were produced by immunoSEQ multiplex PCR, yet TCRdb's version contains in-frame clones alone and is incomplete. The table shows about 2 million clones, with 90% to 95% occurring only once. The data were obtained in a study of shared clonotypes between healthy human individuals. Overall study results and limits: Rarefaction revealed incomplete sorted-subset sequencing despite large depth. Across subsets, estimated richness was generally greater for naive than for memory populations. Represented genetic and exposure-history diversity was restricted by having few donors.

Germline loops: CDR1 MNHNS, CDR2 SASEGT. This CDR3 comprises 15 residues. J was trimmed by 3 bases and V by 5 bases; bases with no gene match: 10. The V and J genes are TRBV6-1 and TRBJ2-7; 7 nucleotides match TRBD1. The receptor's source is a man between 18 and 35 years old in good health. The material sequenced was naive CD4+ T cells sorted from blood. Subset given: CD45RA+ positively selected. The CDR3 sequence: CASSFTGATLYEQYF. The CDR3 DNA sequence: TGTGCCAGCAGTTTTACAGGGGCGACACTCTACGAGCAGTACTTC.